This T cell receptor (beta chain) appears in the sequencing data of a study of T cells after yellow fever vaccination. This clonotype was detected a few times. What it recognizes is unknown. TCRdb independently ran MiXCR on the 5' RACE reads; one entry per CDR3 protein. Of about 320,000 distinct CDR3 sequences detected, about 6.9% appear once; the ten largest clones hold roughly a sixth. Overall study results and limits: Few clonotypes appeared in both CD4 and CD8 compartments.

This TCR was sampled from a man younger than 30 who received the YFV17D yellow fever vaccine. Material: PBMCs, obtained about 41 days after the first yellow fever vaccination.

The CDR3 is CASSQDLKDASHQPQHF. CDR3 DNA: TGCGCCAGCAGCCAAGATCTCAAAGACGCAAGCCATCAGCCCCAGCATTTT. This chain joins TRBV4-3 and TRBJ1-5, with D unclear. The CDR3 is made up of 17 amino acids. V lost 0 bases and J 5 bases, leaving 17 bases between the germline ends. CDR1 is LGHNA, CDR2 YSLEER, per germline.